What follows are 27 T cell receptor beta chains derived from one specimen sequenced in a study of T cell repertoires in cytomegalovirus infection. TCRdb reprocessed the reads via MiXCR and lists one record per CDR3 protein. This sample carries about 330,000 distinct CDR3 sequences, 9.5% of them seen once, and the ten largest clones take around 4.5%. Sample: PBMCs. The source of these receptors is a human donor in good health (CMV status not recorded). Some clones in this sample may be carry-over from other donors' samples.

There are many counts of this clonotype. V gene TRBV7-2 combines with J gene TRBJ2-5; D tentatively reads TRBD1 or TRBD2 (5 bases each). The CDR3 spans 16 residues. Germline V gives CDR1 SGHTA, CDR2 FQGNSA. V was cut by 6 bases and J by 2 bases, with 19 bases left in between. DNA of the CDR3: TGTGCCAGCAGTTTCGTTGGGACCGGAGGACAAGAGACCCAGTACTTC. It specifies CASSFVGTGGQETQYF. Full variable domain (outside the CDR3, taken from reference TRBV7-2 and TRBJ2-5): GAGVSQSPSNKVTEKGKDVELRCDPISGHTALYWYRQSLGQGLEFLIYFQGNSAPDKSGLPSDRFSAERTGGSVSTLTIQRTQQEDSAVYLCASSFVGTGGQETQYFGPGTRLLVL.

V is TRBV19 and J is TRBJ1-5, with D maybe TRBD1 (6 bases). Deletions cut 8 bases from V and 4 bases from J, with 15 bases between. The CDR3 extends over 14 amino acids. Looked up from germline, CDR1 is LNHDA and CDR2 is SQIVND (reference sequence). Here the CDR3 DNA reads TGTGCCAGTCGTCTCGTAACAGGGAATCAGCCCCAGCATTTT. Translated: CASRLVTGNQPQHF.

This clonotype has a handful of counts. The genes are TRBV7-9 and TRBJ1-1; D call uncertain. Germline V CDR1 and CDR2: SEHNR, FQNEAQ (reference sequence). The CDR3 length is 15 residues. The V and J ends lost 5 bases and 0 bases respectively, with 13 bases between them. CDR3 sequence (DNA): TGTGCCAGCAGCATTTTACGGACGGTGAACACTGAAGCTTTCTTT. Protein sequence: CASSILRTVNTEAFF.

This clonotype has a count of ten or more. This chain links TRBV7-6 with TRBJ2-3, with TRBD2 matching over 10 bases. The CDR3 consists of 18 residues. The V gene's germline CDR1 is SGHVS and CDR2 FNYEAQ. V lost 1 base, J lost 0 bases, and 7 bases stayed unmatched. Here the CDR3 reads CASSLVSSGGASTDTQYF. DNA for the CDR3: TGTGCCAGCAGCTTAGTATCCAGCGGGGGGGCCAGCACAGATACGCAGTATTTT.

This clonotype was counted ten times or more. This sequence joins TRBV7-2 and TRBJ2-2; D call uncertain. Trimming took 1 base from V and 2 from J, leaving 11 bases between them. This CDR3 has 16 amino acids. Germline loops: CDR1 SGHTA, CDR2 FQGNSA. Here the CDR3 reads CASSLGPQINTGELFF. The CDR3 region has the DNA TGTGCCAGCAGCTTAGGGCCTCAGATAAACACCGGGGAGCTGTTTTTT.

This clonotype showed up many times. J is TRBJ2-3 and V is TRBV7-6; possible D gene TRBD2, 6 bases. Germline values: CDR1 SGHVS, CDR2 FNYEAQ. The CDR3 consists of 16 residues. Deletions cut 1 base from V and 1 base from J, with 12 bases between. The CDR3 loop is CASSLVGGDRTDTQYF. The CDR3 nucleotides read TGTGCCAGCAGCTTAGTTGGCGGGGACCGCACAGATACGCAGTATTTT.

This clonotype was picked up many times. DNA of the CDR3: TGTGCCAGCAGCTTAGCTCCCGCCCCCTACGAGCAGTACTTC. This codes for CASSLAPAPYEQYF. The chain carries TRBV7-2 and TRBJ2-7; D gene ambiguous. The CDR3 has 14 amino acids. Trimming cost V 0 bases and J 2 bases, with 8 bases left between them. Germline V gives CDR1 SGHTA, CDR2 FQGNSA.

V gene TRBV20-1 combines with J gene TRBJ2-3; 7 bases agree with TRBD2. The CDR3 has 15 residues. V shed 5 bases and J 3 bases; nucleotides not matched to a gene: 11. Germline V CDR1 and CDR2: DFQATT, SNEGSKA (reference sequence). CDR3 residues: CSAPGSGAGTDTQYF. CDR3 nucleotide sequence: TGCAGTGCTCCTGGCAGCGGGGCAGGAACAGATACGCAGTATTTT.

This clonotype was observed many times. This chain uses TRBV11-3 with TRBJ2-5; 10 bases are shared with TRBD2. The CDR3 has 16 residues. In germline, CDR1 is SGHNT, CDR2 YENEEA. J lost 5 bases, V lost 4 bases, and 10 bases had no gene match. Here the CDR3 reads CASSCPALAGAETQYF. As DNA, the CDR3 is TGTGCCAGCAGCTGCCCCGCTCTAGCGGGAGCTGAGACCCAGTACTTC.

The CDR3 protein is CASSQDRAQPQHF. The CDR3 region has the DNA TGCGCCAGCAGCCAGGACAGGGCCCAGCCCCAGCATTTT. J is TRBJ1-5 and V is TRBV4-3; 8 bases fit TRBD1. The V gene end was trimmed by 3 bases and the J gene end by 7 bases; junction bases not matched to a gene: 2. CDR1 is LGHNA and CDR2 is YSLEER in the germline V gene. The CDR3 consists of 13 residues.

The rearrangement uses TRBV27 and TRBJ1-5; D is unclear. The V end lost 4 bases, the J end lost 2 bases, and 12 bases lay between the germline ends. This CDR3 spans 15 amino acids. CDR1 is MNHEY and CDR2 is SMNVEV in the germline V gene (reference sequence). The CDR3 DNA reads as TGTGCCAGCAGTTCGGAGTTGTGGGGCAATCAGCCCCAGCATTTT. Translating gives CASSSELWGNQPQHF.

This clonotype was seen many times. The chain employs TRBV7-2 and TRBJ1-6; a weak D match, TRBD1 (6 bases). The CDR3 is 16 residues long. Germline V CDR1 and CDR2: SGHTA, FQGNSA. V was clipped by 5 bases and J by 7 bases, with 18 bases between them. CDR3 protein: CASSRITGTRNSPLHF. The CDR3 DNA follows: TGTGCCAGCAGCCGGATCACAGGGACGAGAAATTCACCCCTCCACTTT.

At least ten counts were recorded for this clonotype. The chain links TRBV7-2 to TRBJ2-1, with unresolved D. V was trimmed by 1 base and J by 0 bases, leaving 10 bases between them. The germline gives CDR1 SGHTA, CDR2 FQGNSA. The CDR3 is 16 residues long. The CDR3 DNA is TGTGCCAGCAGCTTAGGTTTAGCTAGCTCCTACAATGAGCAGTTCTTC. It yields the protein CASSLGLASSYNEQFF.

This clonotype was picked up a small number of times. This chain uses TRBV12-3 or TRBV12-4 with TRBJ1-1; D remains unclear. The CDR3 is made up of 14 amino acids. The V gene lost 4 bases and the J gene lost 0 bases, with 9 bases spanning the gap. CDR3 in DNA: TGTGCCAGCAGTTACCCCGGAGTGAACACTGAAGCTTTCTTT. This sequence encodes CASSYPGVNTEAFF.

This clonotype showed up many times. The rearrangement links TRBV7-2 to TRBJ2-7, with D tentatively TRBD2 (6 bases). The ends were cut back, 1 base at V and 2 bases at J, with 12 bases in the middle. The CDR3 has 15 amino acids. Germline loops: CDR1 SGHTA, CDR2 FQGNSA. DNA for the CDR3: TGTGCCAGCAGCTTAGGATCGGGGGTACCCTACGAGCAGTACTTC. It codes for CASSLGSGVPYEQYF.

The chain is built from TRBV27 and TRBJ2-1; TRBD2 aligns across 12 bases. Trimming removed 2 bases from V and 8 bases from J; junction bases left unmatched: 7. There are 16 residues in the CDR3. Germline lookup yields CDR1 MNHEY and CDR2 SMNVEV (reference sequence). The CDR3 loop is CASSLVGTSGWHEQFF. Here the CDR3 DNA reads TGTGCCAGCAGTTTAGTCGGGACTAGCGGGTGGCATGAGCAGTTCTTC.

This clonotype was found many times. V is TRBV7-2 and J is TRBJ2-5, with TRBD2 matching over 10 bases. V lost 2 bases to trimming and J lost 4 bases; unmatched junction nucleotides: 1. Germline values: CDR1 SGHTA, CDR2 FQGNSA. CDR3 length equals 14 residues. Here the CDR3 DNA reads TGTGCCAGCAGCTTAAGCGGGAGGGTAGAGACCCAGTACTTC. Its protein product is CASSLSGRVETQYF.

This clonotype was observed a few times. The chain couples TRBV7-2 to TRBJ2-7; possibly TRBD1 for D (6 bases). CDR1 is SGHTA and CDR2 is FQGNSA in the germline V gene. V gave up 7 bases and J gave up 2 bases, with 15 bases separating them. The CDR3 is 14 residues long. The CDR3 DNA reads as TGTGCCAGCAACCCCAGGGGAATAACCTACGAGCAGTACTTC. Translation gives CASNPRGITYEQYF.

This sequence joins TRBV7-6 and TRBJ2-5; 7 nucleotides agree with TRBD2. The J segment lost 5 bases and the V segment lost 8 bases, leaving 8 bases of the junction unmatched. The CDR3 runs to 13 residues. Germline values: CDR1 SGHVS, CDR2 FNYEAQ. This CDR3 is CASGDYLTETQYF. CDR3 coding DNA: TGTGCCAGCGGGGACTACCTTACGGAGACCCAGTACTTC.

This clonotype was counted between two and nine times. CDR3 nucleotide sequence: TGTGCCAGCAGTGAAGCGCTCCGGGGCTTGAACACCGGGGAGCTGTTTTTT. Translated: CASSEALRGLNTGELFF. The J gene is TRBJ2-2, the V gene TRBV2; possibly TRBD1 or TRBD2 for D (5 bases each). The CDR3 runs 17 residues. The germline V gene has CDR1 SNHLY and CDR2 FYNNEI. V lost 0 bases and J 1 base, leaving 12 bases between the germline ends.

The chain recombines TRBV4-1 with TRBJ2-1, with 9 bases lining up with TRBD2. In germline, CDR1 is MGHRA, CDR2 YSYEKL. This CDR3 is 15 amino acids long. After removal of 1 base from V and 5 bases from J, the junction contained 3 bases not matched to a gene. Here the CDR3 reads CASSQVAGAHNEQFF. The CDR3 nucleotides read TGCGCCAGCAGCCAAGTAGCGGGGGCCCACAATGAGCAGTTCTTC.

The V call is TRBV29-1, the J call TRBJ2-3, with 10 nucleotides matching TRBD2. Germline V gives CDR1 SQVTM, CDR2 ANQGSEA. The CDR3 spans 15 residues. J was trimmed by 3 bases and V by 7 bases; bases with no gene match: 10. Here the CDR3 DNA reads TGCAGCGGCTCGAGCGGGAGGGCCGTAACAGATACGCAGTATTTT. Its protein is CSGSSGRAVTDTQYF.

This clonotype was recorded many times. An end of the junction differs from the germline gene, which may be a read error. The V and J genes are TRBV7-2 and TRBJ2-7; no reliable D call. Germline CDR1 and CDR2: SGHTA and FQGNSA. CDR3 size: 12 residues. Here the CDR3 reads CASSRLARPANF. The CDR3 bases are TGTGCCAGCAGCCGCCTGGCACGCCCAGCAAACTTC.

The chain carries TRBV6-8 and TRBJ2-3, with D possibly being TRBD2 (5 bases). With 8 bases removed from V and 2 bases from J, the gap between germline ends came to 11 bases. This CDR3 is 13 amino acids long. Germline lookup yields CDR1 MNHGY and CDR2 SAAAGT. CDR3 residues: CASGRGDTDTQYF. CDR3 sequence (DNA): TGTGCCAGCGGGAGAGGCGACACAGATACGCAGTATTTT.

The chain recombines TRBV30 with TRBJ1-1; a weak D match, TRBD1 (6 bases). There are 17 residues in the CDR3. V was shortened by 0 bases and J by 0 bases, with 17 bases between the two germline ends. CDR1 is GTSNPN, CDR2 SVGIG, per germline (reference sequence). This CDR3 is CAWSVLGRGPMNTEAFF. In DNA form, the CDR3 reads TGTGCCTGGAGTGTACTGGGCAGGGGACCCATGAACACTGAAGCTTTCTTT. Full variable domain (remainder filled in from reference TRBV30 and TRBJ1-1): SQTIHQWPATLVQPVGSPLSLECTVEGTSNPNLYWYRQAAGRGLQLLFYSVGIGQISSEVPQNLSASRPQDRQFILSSKKLLLSDSGFYLCAWSVLGRGPMNTEAFFGQGTRLTVV.

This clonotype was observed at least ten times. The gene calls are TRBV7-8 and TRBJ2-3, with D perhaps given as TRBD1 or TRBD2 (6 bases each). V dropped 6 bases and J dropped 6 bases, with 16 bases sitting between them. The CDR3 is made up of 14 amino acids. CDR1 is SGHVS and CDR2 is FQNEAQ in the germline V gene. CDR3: CASSQGGGRDTQYF. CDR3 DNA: TGTGCCAGCAGTCAAGGTGGGGGGCGGGATACGCAGTATTTT. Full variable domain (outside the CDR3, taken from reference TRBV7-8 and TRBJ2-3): GAGVSQSPRYKVAKRGQDVALRCDPISGHVSLFWYQQALGQGPEFLTYFQNEAQLDKSGLPSDRFFAERPEGSVSTLKIQRTQQEDSAVYLCASSQGGGRDTQYFGPGTRLTVL.

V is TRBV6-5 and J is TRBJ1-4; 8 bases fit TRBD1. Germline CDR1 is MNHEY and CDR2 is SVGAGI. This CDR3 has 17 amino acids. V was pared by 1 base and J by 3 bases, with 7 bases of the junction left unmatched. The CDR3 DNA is TGTGCCAGCAGTTACTGGGACAGGCGTGACCCTAATGAAAAACTGTTTTTT. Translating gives CASSYWDRRDPNEKLFF.